This T cell receptor beta chain comes out of a study of cytomegalovirus exposure and HLA in healthy donors. The CDR3 length is 14 residues. With 5 bases removed from V and 4 bases from J, the gap between germline ends came to 12 bases. Germline V CDR1 and CDR2: SNHLY, FYNNEI. Measured with immunoSEQ multiplex PCR; TCRdb has only the in-frame clones, and not every one. This sample has about 200,000 clones, with roughly 84% found just once. The chain uses TRBV2 and TRBJ1-5; D uncertain. The origin of this receptor is a woman aged 18-35 years in good health and CMV-seropositive. The specimen was PBMCs. In nucleotides, the CDR3 is TGTGCCAGCAGTAAGACCGGGTTAAATCAGCCCCAGCATTTT. Its translation: CASSKTGLNQPQHF.